A single sample is the source of the 2 T cell receptor beta chains below, sequenced in a study of cytomegalovirus exposure and HLA in healthy donors. The assay was immunoSEQ multiplex PCR, and TCRdb's table has in-frame clones only and misses some. The sample lists about 260,000 clones; about 90% were seen once. Material: PBMCs. These receptor sequences come from a woman between 25 and 40 years old in good health and CMV-seronegative.

This clone occurred a few times. This chain links TRBV19 with TRBJ2-6; perhaps D is TRBD1 or TRBD2 (5 bases each). The CDR3 loop spans 15 amino acids. The V end was cut by 7 bases, the J end by 0 bases, with 10 bases between. Germline V gene sequence: CDR1 LNHDA, CDR2 SQIVND (reference sequence). CDR3: CASTLGGSGANVLTF. DNA for the CDR3: TGTGCCAGTACCCTTGGGGGCTCTGGGGCCAACGTCCTGACTTTC.

The V call is TRBV29-1, the J call TRBJ2-1, with D tentatively TRBD1 (5 bases). With 5 bases removed from V and 0 bases from J, the gap between germline ends came to 11 bases. This CDR3 contains 14 residues. CDR1 and CDR2 (germline): SQVTM, ANQGSEA. CDR3 DNA: TGCAGCGTTCCCTCAAGGGGCTCCTACAATGAGCAGTTCTTC. Its protein is CSVPSRGSYNEQFF.